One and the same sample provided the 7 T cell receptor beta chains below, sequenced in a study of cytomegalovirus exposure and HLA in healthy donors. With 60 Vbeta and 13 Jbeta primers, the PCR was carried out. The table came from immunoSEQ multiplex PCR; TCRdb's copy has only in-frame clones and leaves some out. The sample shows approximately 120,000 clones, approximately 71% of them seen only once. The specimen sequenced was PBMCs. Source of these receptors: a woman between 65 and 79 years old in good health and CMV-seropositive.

CDR3 amino acids: CASSGGAGVTGTQYF. Written as DNA, the CDR3 is TGTGCCAGCTCCGGGGGGGCGGGGGTCACAGGGACCCAGTACTTC. The rearrangement uses TRBV27 and TRBJ2-5; 8 positions match TRBD2. V shed 8 bases, J shed 7 bases, and the junction held 15 bases outside the gene matches. The CDR3 contains 15 residues. Germline V lookup: CDR1 MNHEY, CDR2 SMNVEV (reference sequence).

CDR3 protein: CATRVEGYSPLHF. The CDR3 DNA reads as TGTGCCACCAGGGTGGAGGGCTATTCACCCCTCCACTTT. The genes are TRBV15 and TRBJ1-6; D is unclear. This CDR3 comprises 13 residues. V was clipped by 6 bases and J by 8 bases, with 11 bases between them. Looked up from germline, CDR1 is LNHNV and CDR2 is YYDKDF (reference sequence). Supplemented by reference TRBV15 and TRBJ1-6, the full variable domain reads DAMVIQNPRYQVTQFGKPVTLSCSQTLNHNVMYWYQQKSSQAPKLLFHYYDKDFNNEADTPDNFQSRRPNTSFCFLDIRSPGLGDTAMYLCATRVEGYSPLHFGNGTRLTVT.

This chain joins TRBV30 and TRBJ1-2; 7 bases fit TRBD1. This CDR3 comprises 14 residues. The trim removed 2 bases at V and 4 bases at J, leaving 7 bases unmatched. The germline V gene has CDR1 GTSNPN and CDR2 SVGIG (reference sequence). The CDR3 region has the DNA TGTGCCTGGAGTCGACAGGGTGTTCTCTATGGCTACACCTTC. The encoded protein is CAWSRQGVLYGYTF.

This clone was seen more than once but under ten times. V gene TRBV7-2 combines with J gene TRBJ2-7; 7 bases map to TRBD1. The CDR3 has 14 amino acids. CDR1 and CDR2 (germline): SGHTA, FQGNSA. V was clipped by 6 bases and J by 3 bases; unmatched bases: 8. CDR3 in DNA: TGTGCCAGCAGGCGGACAGGCGCAAGCTACGAGCAGTACTTC. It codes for CASRRTGASYEQYF.

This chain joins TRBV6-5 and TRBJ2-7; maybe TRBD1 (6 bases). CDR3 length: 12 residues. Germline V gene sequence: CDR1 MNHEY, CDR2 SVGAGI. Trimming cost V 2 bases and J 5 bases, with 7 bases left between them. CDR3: CASSYGGHEQYF. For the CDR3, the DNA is TGTGCCAGCAGTTACGGGGGCCACGAGCAGTACTTC.

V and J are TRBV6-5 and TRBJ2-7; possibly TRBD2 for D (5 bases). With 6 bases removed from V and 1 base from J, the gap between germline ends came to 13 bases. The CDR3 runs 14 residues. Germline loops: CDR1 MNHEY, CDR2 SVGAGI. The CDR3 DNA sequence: TGTGCCAGCAGCTCACCCGGAGGTTCCTACGAGCAGTACTTC. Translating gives CASSSPGGSYEQYF.

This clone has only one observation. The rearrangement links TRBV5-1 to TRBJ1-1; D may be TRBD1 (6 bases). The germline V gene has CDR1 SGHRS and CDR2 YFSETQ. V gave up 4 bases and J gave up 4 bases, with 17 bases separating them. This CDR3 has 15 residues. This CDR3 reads CASSITQGLGTEAFF. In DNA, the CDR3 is TGCGCCAGCAGCATTACCCAGGGGCTGGGCACTGAAGCTTTCTTT. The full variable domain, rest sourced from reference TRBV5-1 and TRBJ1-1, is KAGVTQTPRYLIKTRGQQVTLSCSPISGHRSVSWYQQTPGQGLQFLFEYFSETQRNKGNFPGRFSGRQFSNSRSEMNVSTLELGDSALYLCASSITQGLGTEAFFGQGTRLTVV.